This T cell receptor (beta chain) was recorded in a study of blood T cell repertoires in COVID-19. Study background: The origin of the acute and convalescent COVID-19 samples was the United States, Italy and Spain. In each case, the material was cDNA or gDNA derived from T cells, B-cell-depleted T cells, or PBMCs.

The V gene's germline CDR1 is SGDLS and CDR2 YYNGEE. The V end lost 4 bases, the J end lost 2 bases, and 15 bases lay between the germline ends. The CDR3 has 15 amino acids. In the authors' workflow: Amplification from reference gene primers served as the basis for estimated nucleated cell counts. Profiled with immunoSEQ multiplex PCR; TCRdb holds only in-frame clones, not every one. D and trimming were read from the DNA, whereas the V and J calls and clone size are those reported in that table. The repertoire consists of around 100,000 clones, with roughly nine tenths occurring once and the leading ten covering 4.5%.

This chain uses TRBV9 with TRBJ1-2; tentative D call: TRBD1 (6 bases). The receptor was derived from a man aged 40-50 years with acute or convalescent COVID-19. Sequencing was done on a sample of peripheral blood. The CDR3, as DNA: TGTGCCAGCAGCCCCAGAGGGGGGGTCAACTATGGCTACACCTTC. It encodes CASSPRGGVNYGYTF.